Below, 25 T cell receptor beta chains from the same sample are listed, as sequenced in a study of T cell responses to AZD1222 COVID-19 vaccine. This table comes from immunoSEQ multiplex PCR, and its TCRdb copy is limited to in-frame clones, with some not included. The sample lists about 130,000 clones, around 90% seen once, with about 1.1% in the top ten. Sequencing used peripheral blood, obtained 28 days after the second AZD1222 dose. These receptor sequences come from an adult who received the AZD1222 COVID-19 vaccine.

The chain is built from TRBV7-9 and TRBJ2-7; a weak D match, TRBD2 (5 bases). Trimming took off 7 bases at V and 0 bases at J, with 13 bases between the two ends. The CDR3 totals 14 residues. Germline V gene data show CDR1 as SEHNR and CDR2 as FQNEAQ (reference sequence). DNA for the CDR3: TGTGCCAGCACCAAGACGGGAATCTCCTACGAGCAGTACTTC. This translates into CASTKTGISYEQYF.

The CDR3 region is CASRSGTGMDYSNQPQHF. The CDR3 nucleotides are TGCGCCAGCAGGTCCGGGACAGGGATGGACTATAGCAATCAGCCCCAGCATTTT. This chain connects TRBV5-1 to TRBJ1-5; 9 nucleotides line up with TRBD1. Germline V gives CDR1 SGHRS, CDR2 YFSETQ. The CDR3 is 18 residues long. With V trimmed by 5 bases and J by 0 bases, 12 bases remained unmatched.

The V call is TRBV18, the J call TRBJ1-5; 12 bases align to TRBD1. Germline assignment: CDR1 KGHSH and CDR2 LQKENI. There are 15 residues in the CDR3. Trimming cost V 3 bases and J 4 bases; bases outside gene matches: 1. In DNA, the CDR3 is TGTGCCAGCTCACCGGGACAGGGGGCTAATCAGCCCCAGCATTTT. It is translated as CASSPGQGANQPQHF. The whole variable domain, filled in from reference TRBV18 and TRBJ1-5, reads NAGVMQNPRHLVRRRGQEARLRCSPMKGHSHVYWYRQLPEEGLKFMVYLQKENIIDESGMPKERFSAEFPKEGPSILRIQQVVRGDSAAYFCASSPGQGANQPQHFGDGTRLSIL.

V usage is TRBV19 and J usage is TRBJ2-3, with no clear D. The CDR3 is made up of 15 amino acids. Trimming took 4 bases from V and 6 from J, leaving 17 bases between them. Per the germline V gene, CDR1 is LNHDA and CDR2 is SQIVND (reference sequence). The CDR3 DNA sequence: TGTGCCAGTAGTACCGGCGATCAGTGGTCGGATACGCAGTATTTT. This encodes CASSTGDQWSDTQYF. Based on the CDR3 plus reference TRBV19 and TRBJ2-3, the full variable domain is DGGITQSPKYLFRKEGQNVTLSCEQNLNHDAMYWYRQDPGQGLRLIYYSQIVNDFQKGDIAEGYSVSREKKESFPLTVTSAQKNPTAFYLCASSTGDQWSDTQYFGPGTRLTVL.

In DNA form, the CDR3 reads TGTGCCAGCAGCCCCGCAGGCTCCTATAATTCACCCCTCCACTTT. It is translated as CASSPAGSYNSPLHF. J is TRBJ1-6 and V is TRBV11-2; D gene ambiguous. The length of the CDR3 is 15 residues. The germline V and J ends were trimmed by 5 bases and 0 bases, with 8 bases remaining between them. Germline V lookup: CDR1 SGHAT, CDR2 FQNNGV.

This chain connects TRBV7-2 to TRBJ1-1; D is uncertain. CDR3 length: 13 residues. V lost 5 bases, J lost 4 bases, and 11 bases lay in between. Germline V CDR1 and CDR2: SGHTA, FQGNSA. The CDR3 spells CASSETRGTEAFF. DNA for the CDR3: TGTGCCAGCAGCGAAACACGGGGCACTGAAGCTTTCTTT.

The chain carries TRBV6-1 and TRBJ1-5; D remains unclear. Trimming removed 2 bases from V and 11 bases from J, with 10 bases in between. The length of the CDR3 is 12 residues. Germline lookup yields CDR1 MNHNS and CDR2 SASEGT. CDR3 sequence (DNA): TGTGCCAGCAGTGAAAGACTTGTAGCCCAGCATTTT. Protein: CASSERLVAQHF.

This chain connects TRBV19 to TRBJ2-7, with 7 bases lining up with TRBD2. Losses at the gene ends were 4 bases for V and 1 base for J; bases not matched to a gene: 1. The CDR3 spans 13 residues. CDR1 is LNHDA, CDR2 SQIVND, per germline (reference sequence). CDR3 sequence reads: CASSNGGSYEQYF. In nucleotides, the CDR3 is TGTGCCAGTAGTAACGGGGGGTCCTACGAGCAGTACTTC.

This chain uses TRBV7-2 with TRBJ2-5; D perhaps matches TRBD1 (5 bases). This CDR3 region has 14 residues. Deletions cut 5 bases from V and 9 bases from J, with 19 bases between. Germline lookup yields CDR1 SGHTA and CDR2 FQGNSA. DNA of the CDR3: TGTGCCAGCAGCCCAGGCGGCCTACAGGCGGCCCAGTACTTC. It specifies CASSPGGLQAAQYF.

The chain joins TRBV7-2 to TRBJ1-2; 7 bases fit TRBD1. The CDR3 loop spans 14 amino acids. The J segment lost 4 bases and the V segment lost 6 bases, leaving 8 bases of the junction unmatched. Germline assignment: CDR1 SGHTA and CDR2 FQGNSA. The CDR3 is CASSLTGEGYGYTF. For the CDR3, the DNA is TGTGCCAGCAGTTTAACAGGGGAGGGCTATGGCTACACCTTC. Full variable domain (outside the CDR3, taken from reference TRBV7-2 and TRBJ1-2): GAGVSQSPSNKVTEKGKDVELRCDPISGHTALYWYRQSLGQGLEFLIYFQGNSAPDKSGLPSDRFSAERTGGSVSTLTIQRTQQEDSAVYLCASSLTGEGYGYTFGSGTRLTVV.

This clone was counted a single time. The rearrangement uses TRBV19 and TRBJ2-1; unclear D gene. The CDR3 runs to 13 residues. Trimming left V 1 base short and J 5 bases short, with 6 bases between. Germline V gene sequence: CDR1 LNHDA, CDR2 SQIVND (reference sequence). The CDR3 is CASSIASNNEQFF. The CDR3 DNA follows: TGTGCCAGTAGTATAGCCAGCAACAATGAGCAGTTCTTC.

V is TRBV11-3 and J is TRBJ2-3; TRBD2 agrees at 8 bases. The V gene's germline CDR1 is SGHNT and CDR2 YENEEA. The V and J ends lost 5 bases and 11 bases, in that order; junction bases with no gene match: 6. The CDR3 sequence is 12 residues long. In DNA, the CDR3 is TGTGCCAGCAGCAAGGGCGGGGGGCAGCAGTATTTT. Translation gives CASSKGGGQQYF.

This sequence joins TRBV18 and TRBJ2-3; perhaps TRBD2 as D (6 bases). The CDR3 runs 14 residues. Per the germline V gene, CDR1 is KGHSH and CDR2 is LQKENI. Trimming cost V 6 bases and J 6 bases, with 16 bases left between them. CDR3 loop: CASSGEEPRDTQYF. In DNA, the CDR3 is TGTGCCAGCTCCGGGGAGGAGCCACGGGATACGCAGTATTTT.

The rearrangement joins TRBV11-2 to TRBJ1-3; 7 bases map to TRBD1. Germline V lookup: CDR1 SGHAT, CDR2 FQNNGV. V shed 5 bases and J 3 bases; nucleotides not matched to a gene: 7. CDR3 size: 15 residues. The chain's CDR3 is CASSGRTGYGNTIYF. As DNA, the CDR3 is TGTGCCAGCAGCGGAAGGACAGGTTATGGAAACACCATATATTTT.

This clone was recorded only once. The chain uses TRBV7-9 and TRBJ2-7; D is unclear. The V gene's germline CDR1 is SEHNR and CDR2 FQNEAQ (reference sequence). This CDR3 comprises 15 residues. V was shortened by 5 bases and J by 0 bases, with 14 bases between the two germline ends. The CDR3 sequence is CASSPRRQNSYEQYF. CDR3 DNA sequence: TGTGCCAGCAGCCCAAGACGGCAAAACTCCTACGAGCAGTACTTC. Combining the CDR3 with reference TRBV7-9 and TRBJ2-7 gives the whole variable domain DTGVSQNPRHKITKRGQNVTFRCDPISEHNRLYWYRQTLGQGPEFLTYFQNEAQLEKSRLLSDRFSAERPKGSFSTLEIQRTEQGDSAMYLCASSPRRQNSYEQYFGPGTRLTVT.

The chain carries TRBV14 and TRBJ2-7; 7 nucleotides line up with TRBD1. Trimming took 5 bases from V and 2 from J; bases not matched to a gene: 9. The CDR3 is 15 amino acids. The V gene's germline CDR1 is SGHDN and CDR2 FVKESK. CDR3 DNA: TGTGCCAGCAGCTCACAGGGGCGATGGACCTACGAGCAGTACTTC. It yields the protein CASSSQGRWTYEQYF.

This clone was picked up one time. The chain has TRBV6-4 and TRBJ2-7; weak D call: TRBD2 (6 bases). Germline lookup yields CDR1 MRHNA and CDR2 SNTAGT. The CDR3 has 15 amino acids. V lost 6 bases and J 4 bases, leaving 19 bases between the germline ends. The CDR3 DNA reads as TGTGCCAGCAGACCCCTCGCGGGAAGAGTATACGAGCAGTACTTC. This sequence encodes CASRPLAGRVYEQYF.

This sequence joins TRBV29-1 and TRBJ1-1, with D unresolved. Germline V lookup: CDR1 SQVTM, CDR2 ANQGSEA. Trimming removed 8 bases at V and 4 bases at J, with 14 bases between. The CDR3 totals 12 residues. CDR3 bases: TGCAGCACTAAGTCTGGTATCACTGAAGCTTTCTTT. Translation gives CSTKSGITEAFF.

CDR3 sequence (DNA): TGTGCCAGCAGCTTAGAGGGTGCAATGTCGTCGGGAATCGATTTTGAGCAGTTCTTC. Its protein product is CASSLEGAMSSGIDFEQFF. The chain couples TRBV13 to TRBJ2-1; maybe TRBD2 (5 bases). This CDR3 has 19 amino acids. Between the trimmed V and J ends, which lost 1 base and 9 bases, there was a span of 28 bases. Germline lookup yields CDR1 PRHDT and CDR2 FYEKMQ (reference sequence).

V is TRBV7-3 and J is TRBJ2-1, with D possibly TRBD2 on 6 matching bases. Germline V CDR1 and CDR2: SGHTA, FQGTGA. V lost 1 base to trimming and J lost 8 bases, with 9 bases between them. The CDR3 extends over 13 amino acids. CDR3 region: CASSLKGGDEQFF. The CDR3 bases are TGTGCCAGCAGCTTAAAGGGCGGGGATGAGCAGTTCTTC.

The CDR3 nucleotides read TGTGCCAGCTCACGGACAGGGGATCAGCCCCAGCATTTT. It yields the protein CASSRTGDQPQHF. The J gene is TRBJ1-5, the V gene TRBV18, with 9 positions matching TRBD1. The CDR3 is made up of 13 amino acids. Germline V gene data show CDR1 as KGHSH and CDR2 as LQKENI. V lost 4 bases and J lost 5; bases outside the gene matches: 0. The full variable domain, in which reference TRBV18 and TRBJ1-5 provide the parts outside the CDR3, is NAGVMQNPRHLVRRRGQEARLRCSPMKGHSHVYWYRQLPEEGLKFMVYLQKENIIDESGMPKERFSAEFPKEGPSILRIQQVVRGDSAAYFCASSRTGDQPQHFGDGTRLSIL.

This clone was detected a few times. The V and J genes are TRBV2 and TRBJ1-2; tentative D call: TRBD1 (5 bases). CDR1 SNHLY and CDR2 FYNNEI come from the germline V gene. V was trimmed by 4 bases and J by 3 bases, leaving 9 bases between them. This CDR3 is built from 13 residues. CDR3: CASSGGEYYGYTF. Here the CDR3 DNA reads TGTGCCAGCAGTGGGGGGGAATACTATGGCTACACCTTC.

V usage is TRBV2 and J usage is TRBJ2-1; unclear D gene. The V gene's germline CDR1 is SNHLY and CDR2 FYNNEI. The CDR3 totals 10 residues. The ends were cut back, 4 bases at V and 12 bases at J, with 7 bases in the middle. This CDR3 reads CASSGLGQFF. CDR3 bases: TGTGCCAGCAGTGGATTGGGGCAGTTCTTC.

V usage is TRBV15 and J usage is TRBJ2-5; D gene ambiguous. The CDR3 length is 13 residues. Germline V gene data show CDR1 as LNHNV and CDR2 as YYDKDF (reference sequence). The germline V and J ends were trimmed by 1 base and 2 bases, with 5 bases remaining between them. The CDR3 DNA reads as TGTGCCACCAGCAGAGGGCAGCAAGAGACCCAGTACTTC. This sequence encodes CATSRGQQETQYF.

The V call is TRBV6-1, the J call TRBJ1-5; no firm D call. This CDR3 is built from 15 residues. Trimming cost V 7 bases and J 3 bases, with 16 bases left between them. In germline, CDR1 is MNHNS, CDR2 SASEGT. The CDR3 sequence is CASILDGGSNQPQHF. For the CDR3, the DNA is TGTGCCAGCATCCTGGACGGCGGGTCCAATCAGCCCCAGCATTTT.